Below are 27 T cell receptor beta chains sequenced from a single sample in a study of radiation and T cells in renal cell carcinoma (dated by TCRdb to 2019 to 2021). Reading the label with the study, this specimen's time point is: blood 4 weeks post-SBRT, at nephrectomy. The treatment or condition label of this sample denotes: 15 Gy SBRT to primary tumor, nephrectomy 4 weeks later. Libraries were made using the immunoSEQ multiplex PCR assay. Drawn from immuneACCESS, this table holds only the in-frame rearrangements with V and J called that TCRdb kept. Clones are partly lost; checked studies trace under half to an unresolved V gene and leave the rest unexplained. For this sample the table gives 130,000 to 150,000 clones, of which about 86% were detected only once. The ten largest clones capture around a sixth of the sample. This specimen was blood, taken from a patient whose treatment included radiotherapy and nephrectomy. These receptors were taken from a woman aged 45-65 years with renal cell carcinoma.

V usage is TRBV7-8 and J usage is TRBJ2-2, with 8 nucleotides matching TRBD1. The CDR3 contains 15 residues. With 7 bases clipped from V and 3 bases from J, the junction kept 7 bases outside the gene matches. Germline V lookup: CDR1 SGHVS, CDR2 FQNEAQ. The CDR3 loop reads CASTLLRGHTGELFF. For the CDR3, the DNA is TGTGCCAGCACCCTCCTCAGGGGGCACACCGGGGAGCTGTTTTTT.

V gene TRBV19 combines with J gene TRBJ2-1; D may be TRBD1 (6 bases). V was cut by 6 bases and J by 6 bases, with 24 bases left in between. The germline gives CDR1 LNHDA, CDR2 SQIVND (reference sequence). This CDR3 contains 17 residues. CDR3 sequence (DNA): TGTGCCAGTAGCTGGGGGCTAGAACCCCGAGGGGGCAATGAGCAGTTCTTC. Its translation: CASSWGLEPRGGNEQFF. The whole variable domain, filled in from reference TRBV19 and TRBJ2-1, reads DGGITQSPKYLFRKEGQNVTLSCEQNLNHDAMYWYRQDPGQGLRLIYYSQIVNDFQKGDIAEGYSVSREKKESFPLTVTSAQKNPTAFYLCASSWGLEPRGGNEQFFGPGTRLTVL.

In DNA, the CDR3 is TGTGCCAGCAGCCCGACGACAGTGAACACTGAAGCTTTCTTT. Translated, it gives CASSPTTVNTEAFF. The V and J genes are TRBV9 and TRBJ1-1; weak D call: TRBD1 (5 bases). The CDR3 has 14 amino acids. Per the germline V gene, CDR1 is SGDLS and CDR2 is YYNGEE. The V end was cut by 4 bases, the J end by 0 bases, with 10 bases between.

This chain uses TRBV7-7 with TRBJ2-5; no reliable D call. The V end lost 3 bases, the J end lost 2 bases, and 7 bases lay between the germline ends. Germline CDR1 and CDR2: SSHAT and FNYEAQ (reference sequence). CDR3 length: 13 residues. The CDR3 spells CASSFNLQETQYF. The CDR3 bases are TGTGCCAGCAGCTTTAACTTGCAAGAGACCCAGTACTTC.

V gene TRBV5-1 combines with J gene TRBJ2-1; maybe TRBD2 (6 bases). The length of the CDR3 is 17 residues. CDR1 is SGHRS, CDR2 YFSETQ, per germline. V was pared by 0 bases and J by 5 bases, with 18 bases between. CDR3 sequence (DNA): TGCGCCAGCAGCTTGGCCTTGGGGGGAGCCGAAAACAATGAGCAGTTCTTC. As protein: CASSLALGGAENNEQFF.

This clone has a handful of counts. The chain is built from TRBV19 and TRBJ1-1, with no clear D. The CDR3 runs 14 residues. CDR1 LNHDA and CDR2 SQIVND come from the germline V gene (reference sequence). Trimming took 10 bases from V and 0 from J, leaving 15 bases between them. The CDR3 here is CATGLGSMNTEAFF. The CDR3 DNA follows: TGTGCCACTGGACTGGGCAGTATGAACACTGAAGCTTTCTTT.

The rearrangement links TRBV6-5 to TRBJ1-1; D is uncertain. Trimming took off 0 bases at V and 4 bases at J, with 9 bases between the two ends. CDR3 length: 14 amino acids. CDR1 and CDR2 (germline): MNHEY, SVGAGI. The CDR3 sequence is CASSYSVGFTEAFF. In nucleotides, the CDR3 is TGTGCCAGCAGTTACTCTGTGGGATTCACTGAAGCTTTCTTT.

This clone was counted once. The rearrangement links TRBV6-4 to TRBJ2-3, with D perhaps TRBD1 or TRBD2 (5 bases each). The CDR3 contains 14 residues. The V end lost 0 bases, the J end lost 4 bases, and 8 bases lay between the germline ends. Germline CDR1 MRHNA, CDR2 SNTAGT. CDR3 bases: TGTGCCAGCAGTGACTCTTGGGGGTCAGATACGCAGTATTTT. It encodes CASSDSWGSDTQYF.

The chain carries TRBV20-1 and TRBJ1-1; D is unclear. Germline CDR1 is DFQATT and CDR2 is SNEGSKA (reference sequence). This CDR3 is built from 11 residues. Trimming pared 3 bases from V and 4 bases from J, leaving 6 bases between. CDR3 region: CSASSSTEAFF. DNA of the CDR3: TGCAGTGCTAGTTCCTCCACTGAAGCTTTCTTT.

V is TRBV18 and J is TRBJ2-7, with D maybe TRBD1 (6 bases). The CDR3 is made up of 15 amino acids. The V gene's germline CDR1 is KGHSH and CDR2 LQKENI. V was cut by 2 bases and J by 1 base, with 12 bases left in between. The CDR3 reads CASSPTGSLSYEQYF. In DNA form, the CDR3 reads TGTGCCAGCTCACCAACAGGGTCCCTTTCCTACGAGCAGTACTTC.

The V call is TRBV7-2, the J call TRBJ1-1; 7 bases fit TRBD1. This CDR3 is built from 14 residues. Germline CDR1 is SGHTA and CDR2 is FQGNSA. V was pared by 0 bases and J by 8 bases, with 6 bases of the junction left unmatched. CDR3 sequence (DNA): TGTGCCAGCAGCTTAGCCCTAGGGGGCCAAGAAGCTTTCTTT. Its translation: CASSLALGGQEAFF.

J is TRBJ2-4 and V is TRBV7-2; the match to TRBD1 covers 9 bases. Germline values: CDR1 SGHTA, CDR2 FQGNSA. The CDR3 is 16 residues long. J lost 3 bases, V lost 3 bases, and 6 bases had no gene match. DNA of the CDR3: TGTGCCAGCAGCTTCGGTCGACAGGGGGTCAAAAACATTCAGTACTTC. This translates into CASSFGRQGVKNIQYF.

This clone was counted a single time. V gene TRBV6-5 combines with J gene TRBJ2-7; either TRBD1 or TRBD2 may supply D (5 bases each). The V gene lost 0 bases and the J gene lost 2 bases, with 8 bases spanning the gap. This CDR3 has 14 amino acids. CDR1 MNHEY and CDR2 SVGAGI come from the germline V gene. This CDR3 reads CASSYSRDAYEQYF. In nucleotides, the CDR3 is TGTGCCAGCAGTTACTCTAGGGACGCCTACGAGCAGTACTTC.

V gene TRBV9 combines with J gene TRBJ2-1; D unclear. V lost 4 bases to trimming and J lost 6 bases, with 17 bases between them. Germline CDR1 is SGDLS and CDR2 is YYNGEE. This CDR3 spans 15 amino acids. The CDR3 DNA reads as TGTGCCAGCAGCAGTTTTTGGGTGGCCTTCAATGAGCAGTTCTTC. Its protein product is CASSSFWVAFNEQFF.

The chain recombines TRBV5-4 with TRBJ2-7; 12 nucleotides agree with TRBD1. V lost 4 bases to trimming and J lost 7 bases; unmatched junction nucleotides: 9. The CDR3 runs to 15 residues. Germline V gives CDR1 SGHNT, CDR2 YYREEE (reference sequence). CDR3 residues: CASSDPGQGAGEQYF. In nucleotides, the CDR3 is TGTGCCAGCAGCGACCCGGGACAGGGGGCGGGGGAGCAGTACTTC.

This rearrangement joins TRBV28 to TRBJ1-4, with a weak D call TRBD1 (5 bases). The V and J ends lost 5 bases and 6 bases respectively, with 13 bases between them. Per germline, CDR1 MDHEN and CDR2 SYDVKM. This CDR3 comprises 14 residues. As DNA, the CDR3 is TGTGCCAGCAGTCCGCAGGGCAGGGATGAAAAACTGTTTTTT. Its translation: CASSPQGRDEKLFF.

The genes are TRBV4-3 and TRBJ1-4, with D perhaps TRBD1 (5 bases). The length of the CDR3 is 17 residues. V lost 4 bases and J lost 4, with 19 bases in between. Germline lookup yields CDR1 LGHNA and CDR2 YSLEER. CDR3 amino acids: CASSRYQRLGDNEKLFF. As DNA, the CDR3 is TGCGCCAGCAGCCGTTATCAGCGACTGGGGGATAATGAAAAACTGTTTTTT.

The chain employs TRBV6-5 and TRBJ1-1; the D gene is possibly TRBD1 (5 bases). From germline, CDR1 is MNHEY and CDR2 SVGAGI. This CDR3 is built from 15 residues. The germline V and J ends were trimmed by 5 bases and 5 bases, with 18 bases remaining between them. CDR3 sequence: CASSLSSGVGTEAFF. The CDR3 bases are TGTGCCAGCAGTCTCTCTTCGGGGGTAGGGACTGAAGCTTTCTTT.

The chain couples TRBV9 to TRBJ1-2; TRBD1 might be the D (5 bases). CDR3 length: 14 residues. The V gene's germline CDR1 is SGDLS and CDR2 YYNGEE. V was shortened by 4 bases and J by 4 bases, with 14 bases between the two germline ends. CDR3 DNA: TGTGCCAGCAGCCCTGAACAGGACACCTATGGCTACACCTTC. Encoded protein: CASSPEQDTYGYTF.

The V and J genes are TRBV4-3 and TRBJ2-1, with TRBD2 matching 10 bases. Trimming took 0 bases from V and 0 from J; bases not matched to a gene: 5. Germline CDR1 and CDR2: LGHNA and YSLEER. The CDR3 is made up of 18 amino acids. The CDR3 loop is CASSQELSGGSSYNEQFF. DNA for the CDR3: TGCGCCAGCAGCCAAGAGCTTAGCGGGGGGAGCTCCTACAATGAGCAGTTCTTC.

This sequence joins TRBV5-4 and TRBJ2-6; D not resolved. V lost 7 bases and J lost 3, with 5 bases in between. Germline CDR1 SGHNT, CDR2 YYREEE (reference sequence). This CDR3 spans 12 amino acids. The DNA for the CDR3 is TGTGCCAGCGGGGATGGGGCCAACGTCCTGACTTTC. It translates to CASGDGANVLTF.

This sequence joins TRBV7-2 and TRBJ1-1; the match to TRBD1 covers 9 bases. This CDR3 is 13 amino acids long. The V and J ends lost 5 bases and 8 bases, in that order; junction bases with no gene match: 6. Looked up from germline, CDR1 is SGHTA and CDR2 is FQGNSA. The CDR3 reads CASSPAGTGEAFF. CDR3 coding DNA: TGTGCCAGCAGCCCTGCCGGGACAGGGGAAGCTTTCTTT.

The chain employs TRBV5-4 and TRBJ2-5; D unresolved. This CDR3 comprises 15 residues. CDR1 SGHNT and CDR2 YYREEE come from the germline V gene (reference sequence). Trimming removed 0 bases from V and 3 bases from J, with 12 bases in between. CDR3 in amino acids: CASSLDRYQKETQYF. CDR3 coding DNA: TGTGCCAGCAGCTTGGACCGATACCAAAAAGAGACCCAGTACTTC.

The CDR3 spells CASSIGRAGGPEGEQFF. Written as DNA, the CDR3 is TGTGCCAGTAGTATTGGGAGAGCGGGGGGGCCTGAAGGTGAGCAGTTCTTC. The gene calls are TRBV19 and TRBJ2-1; TRBD2 aligns across 10 bases. The CDR3 runs 17 residues. The V and J ends lost 3 bases and 9 bases, in that order; junction bases with no gene match: 14. CDR1 and CDR2 from the germline V gene are LNHDA and SQIVND (reference sequence).

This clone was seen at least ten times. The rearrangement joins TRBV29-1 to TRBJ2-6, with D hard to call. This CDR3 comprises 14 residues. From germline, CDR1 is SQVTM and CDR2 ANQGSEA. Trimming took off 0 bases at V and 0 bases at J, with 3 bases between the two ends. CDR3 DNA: TGCAGCGTTGAAGACAGCTCTGGGGCCAACGTCCTGACTTTC. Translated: CSVEDSSGANVLTF.

The CDR3 protein is CASSMSASSYEQYF. The CDR3 coding sequence is TGTGCCAGTAGTATGAGTGCGAGCTCCTACGAGCAGTACTTC. The J gene is TRBJ2-7, the V gene TRBV19; no reliable D call. CDR3 length: 14 amino acids. In germline, CDR1 is LNHDA, CDR2 SQIVND (reference sequence). The V end lost 3 bases, the J end lost 0 bases, and 9 bases lay between the germline ends.

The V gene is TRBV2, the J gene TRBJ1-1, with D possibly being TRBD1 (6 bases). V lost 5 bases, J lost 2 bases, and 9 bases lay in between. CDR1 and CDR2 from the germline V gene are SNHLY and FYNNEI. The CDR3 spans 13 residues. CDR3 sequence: CASSNRANTEAFF. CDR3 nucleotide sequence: TGTGCCAGCAGTAACAGGGCTAACACTGAAGCTTTCTTT.